This is a list of T cell receptor beta chains from one sample in a study of OX40 agonist ivuxolimab in advanced cancers. TCRdb keeps only in-frame clones here, not all; method: immunoSEQ multiplex PCR. The table has 45,000 to 65,000 clones, 75% to 90% seen once; the top ten hold approximately 10%. The sample in question was CD4+ or CD8+ T cells sorted from blood, obtained in a trial of the OX40 agonist ivuxolimab. These receptors all come from an adult with an advanced solid tumor such as melanoma, head and neck, liver or kidney cancer. The CDR3 runs from the conserved cysteine through the conserved F or W. The D gene is left open where the match is weak. Not all rows give a size; the values are once, few, many and, for expanded clones, a class.

TRBJ2-1,TRBV7-3,-,TRBD2,CASSPGLAGWDEQFF,TGTGCCAGCAGCCCGGGACTAGCGGGATGGGATGAGCAGTTCTTC
TRBJ1-6,TRBV15,-,-,CATSRDIRDSPLHF,TGTGCCACCAGCAGAGATATTAGGGATTCACCCCTCCACTTT
TRBJ2-7,TRBV7-3,-,TRBD1,CASSSMGQGASYEQYF,TGTGCCAGCAGCTCAATGGGACAGGGGGCCTCATACGAGCAGTACTTC
TRBJ2-1,TRBV6-6,-,TRBD1,CASSKPGTVNEQFF,TGTGCCAGCAGTAAACCCGGGACAGTAAATGAGCAGTTCTTC
TRBJ2-7,TRBV28,-,-,CASSSPGTRMGYEQYF,TGTGCCAGCAGTTCCCCAGGGACTCGGATGGGCTACGAGCAGTACTTC
TRBJ1-1,TRBV23-1,-,TRBD1,CASRHGTVAEAFF,TGCGCCAGCAGACATGGGACAGTCGCGGAAGCTTTCTTT
TRBJ1-5,TRBV16,-,TRBD1,CASSQYDRGGGQPQHF,TGTGCCAGCAGCCAATATGACAGGGGGGGTGGACAGCCCCAGCATTTT
TRBJ2-3,TRBV6-6,-,-,CASSGGGADTQYF,TGTGCCAGTAGTGGCGGTGGGGCAGATACGCAGTATTTT
TRBJ1-2,TRBV30,few,TRBD1,CAWRDWTGRSLSYGYTF,TGTGCCTGGAGAGACTGGACAGGGAGGTCGTTAAGCTATGGCTACACCTTC
TRBJ1-4,TRBV30,-,TRBD1,CAWSSTGGMNEKLFF,TGTGCCTGGAGTTCCACAGGGGGAATGAATGAAAAACTGTTTTTT
TRBJ1-5,TRBV4-3,-,-,CASSQNLQRDQPQHF,TGCGCCAGCAGCCAAAACCTTCAAAGGGATCAGCCCCAGCATTTT
TRBJ2-5,TRBV2,-,-,CASRGAGETQYF,TGTGCCAGCAGGGGGGCTGGGGAGACCCAGTACTTC
TRBJ1-6,TRBV6-6,-,-,CASSPVGGVGSPLHF,TGTGCCAGCAGCCCCGTTGGGGGGGTTGGGTCACCCCTCCACTTT
TRBJ1-3,TRBV7-2,-,-,CASSFTGSSSGNTIYF,TGTGCCAGCAGCTTTACGGGTTCGAGCTCTGGAAACACCATATATTTT
TRBJ2-3,TRBV27,-,-,CASSPHTSSTDTQYF,TGTGCCAGCAGTCCGCATACCTCTAGCACAGATACGCAGTATTTT
TRBJ2-7,TRBV6-6,-,-,CASSSGTSYEQYF,TGTGCCAGCAGTTCCGGGACTTCCTACGAGCAGTACTTC
TRBJ2-7,TRBV9,-,TRBD1,CASSVGDRGPHEQYF,TGTGCCAGCAGCGTAGGGGACAGGGGGCCGCACGAGCAGTACTTC
TRBJ1-1,TRBV7-8,-,-,CASSSREMNTEAFF,TGTGCCAGCAGCTCCCGGGAGATGAACACTGAAGCTTTCTTT
TRBJ2-3,TRBV10-1,-,-,CASSDLRSTDTQYF,TGCGCCAGCAGTGATTTGCGTAGCACAGATACGCAGTATTTT
TRBJ1-4,TRBV5-1,-,-,CASTKGLVANEKLFF,TGCGCCAGCACCAAGGGGCTGGTAGCTAATGAAAAACTGTTTTTT
TRBJ1-1,TRBV4-2,-,-,CASSQVTEGSAFF,TGTGCCAGCAGCCAAGTCACCGAGGGGTCGGCTTTCTTT
TRBJ2-7,TRBV19,-,-,CASSRDGTSYEQYF,TGTGCCAGTAGTCGGGACGGGACCTCCTACGAGCAGTACTTC
TRBJ1-1,TRBV10-3,-,TRBD1,CAISGGQGEEAFF,TGTGCCATCAGTGGCGGACAGGGGGAAGAAGCTTTCTTT
TRBJ2-3,TRBV7-2,-,-,CASSSPRVTDTQYF,TGTGCCAGCAGCTCCCCTCGGGTCACAGATACGCAGTATTTT
TRBJ2-7,TRBV5-4,-,TRBD1,CASSVTGQGMRYF,TGTGCCAGCAGCGTGACGGGACAGGGGATGCGGTACTTC
TRBJ2-7,TRBV5-1,once,TRBD1,CASSLAGTGAYEQYF,TGCGCCAGCAGCTTGGCCGGGACAGGGGCCTACGAGCAGTACTTC
TRBJ2-1,TRBV30,-,-,CAWSVSQGGYNEQFF,TGTGCCTGGAGTGTAAGTCAGGGAGGCTACAATGAGCAGTTCTTC
TRBJ2-1,TRBV9,-,TRBD2,CASSRTGSGGANNEQFF,TGTGCCAGCAGCCGGACGGGGAGCGGGGGGGCCAACAATGAGCAGTTCTTC
TRBJ1-1,TRBV6-6,-,-,CASSNFGTEAFF,TGTGCCAGCAGTAATTTCGGCACTGAAGCTTTCTTT
TRBJ2-1,TRBV5-6,-,-,CASSLGLAGIVEQFF,TGTGCCAGCAGCTTAGGTCTAGCTGGGATTGTGGAGCAGTTCTTC
TRBJ1-5,TRBV2,-,-,CASRGTPNQPQHF,TGTGCCAGCAGAGGGACACCGAATCAGCCCCAGCATTTT
TRBJ2-6,TRBV28,-,-,CASSFVSGANVLTF,TGTGCCAGCAGTTTTGTCTCTGGGGCCAACGTCCTGACTTTC
TRBJ2-5,TRBV2,-,TRBD1,CASSVDRAPETQYF,TGTGCCAGCAGCGTAGACAGGGCCCCCGAGACCCAGTACTTC
TRBJ2-5,TRBV7-2,-,TRBD1,CASSLELAGGYTNQETQYF,TGTGCCAGCAGCTTAGAGTTGGCAGGGGGCTATACAAACCAAGAGACCCAGTACTTC
TRBJ1-2,TRBV6-4,once,-,CASSESGTYGYTF,TGTGCCAGCAGTGAGTCAGGGACCTATGGCTACACCTTC
TRBJ1-1,TRBV6-1,-,-,CASSDLAKNTEAFF,TGTGCCAGCAGTGATCTTGCCAAGAACACTGAAGCTTTCTTT
TRBJ2-2,TRBV28,-,-,CASSFYRAGTGELFF,TGTGCCAGCAGTTTTTATAGGGCAGGCACCGGGGAGCTGTTTTTT
TRBJ2-3,TRBV19,-,TRBD1,CASSNDRGQTDTQYF,TGTGCCAGTAGTAACGACAGGGGGCAGACAGATACGCAGTATTTT
TRBJ2-7,TRBV7-6,-,TRBD2,CASSASGGAYVGEQYF,TGTGCCAGCAGCGCTAGCGGGGGGGCCTACGTGGGCGAGCAGTACTTC
TRBJ2-5,TRBV7-2,-,-,CASSNRDHQETQYF,TGTGCCAGCAGCAACCGGGACCACCAAGAGACCCAGTACTTC
TRBJ2-5,TRBV5-1,-,TRBD1,CASSLRDRVPQETQYF,TGCGCCAGCAGCTTGAGGGACAGGGTACCGCAAGAGACCCAGTACTTC
TRBJ2-5,TRBV5-6,-,TRBD1,CTSSLVRTGGAETQYF,TGTACCAGCAGCTTGGTAAGGACAGGGGGAGCGGAGACCCAGTACTTC
TRBJ2-1,TRBV12-5,-,-,CASGEGVRNEQFF,TGTGCTAGTGGTGAGGGCGTTCGCAATGAGCAGTTCTTC
TRBJ1-1,TRBV5-1,-,TRBD1,CASSLRTGNSLEAFF,TGCGCCAGCAGCTTACGGACAGGGAATTCCTTGGAAGCTTTCTTT
TRBJ1-2,TRBV7-9,-,-,CASSPSGVNYGYTF,TGTGCCAGCAGCCCCTCCGGGGTGAACTATGGCTACACCTTC
TRBJ1-5,TRBV28,-,-,CASSRSDRENQPQHF,TGTGCCAGCAGTAGATCCGACAGAGAGAATCAGCCCCAGCATTTT
TRBJ2-5,TRBV10-3,many,TRBD2,CAISSGTSGNQETQYF,TGTGCCATCAGTTCCGGGACTAGCGGGAACCAAGAGACCCAGTACTTC
TRBJ2-7,TRBV30,-,-,CAGGATGTRGSYEQYF,TGTGCCGGCGGAGCCACCGGGACAAGGGGAAGCTACGAGCAGTACTTC
TRBJ2-2,TRBV28,-,-,CASSWSFLNTGELFF,TGTGCCAGCAGTTGGAGCTTCCTGAACACCGGGGAGCTGTTTTTT
TRBJ1-1,TRBV6-5,-,-,CASSPLFRPDVAFF,TGTGCCAGCAGCCCCCTCTTCCGGCCAGATGTAGCTTTCTTT
TRBJ1-2,TRBV11-2,-,TRBD1,CASSFTGGDYGYTF,TGTGCCAGCAGCTTTACAGGGGGGGACTATGGCTACACCTTC
TRBJ2-4,TRBV6-1,-,-,CASTLLRGDIQYF,TGTGCCAGCACCCTCCTACGCGGGGACATTCAGTACTTC
TRBJ2-1,TRBV10-3,-,TRBD1,CAIGDRGNEQFF,TGTGCCATCGGGGACAGGGGGAATGAGCAGTTCTTC
TRBJ1-1,TRBV7-9,-,TRBD1,CASSTGTADTEAFF,TGTGCCAGCAGCACGGGGACAGCGGACACTGAAGCTTTCTTT
TRBJ1-1,TRBV7-2,-,-,CASSASLGAFF,TGTGCCAGCAGCGCCAGTTTGGGAGCTTTCTTT